Listed below are T cell receptor beta chains from one sample, sequenced in a study of regulatory T cells in long-lasting Graves disease. TCRdb reprocessed the multiplex PCR reads with MiXCR, giving one entry per CDR3 protein. The top ten clones hold more than 20% of a sample with fewer than 400,000 distinct CDR3 sequences, 20% to 25% of them seen once. The sequencing here drew on peripheral blood mononuclear cells (PBMCs), taken when the disease was refractory, from a patient treated with antithyroid drugs. The receptors stem from a female donor with Graves disease. Each CDR3 is given with its conserved first and last residue. A D gene is named only where the DNA matches it firmly. Not every row has a clone size; where given, it reads once, few, many or a size class.

TRBJ2-7 TRBV11-2 NA many CASSTDSYYEQYF TGTGCCAGCAGCACGGACAGCTACTACGAGCAGTACTTC
TRBJ1-3 TRBV3-1 TRBD1 NA CASTPSTGAGNTIYF TGTGCCAGCACCCCATCAACAGGGGCTGGAAACACCATATATTTT
TRBJ2-5 TRBV27 TRBD2 many CASSRREGETQYF TGTGCCAGCAGCCGGCGGGAGGGAGAGACCCAGTACTTC
TRBJ2-7 TRBV7-2 TRBD2 many CASSRTSGSTYEQYF TGTGCCAGCAGCCGAACTAGCGGGAGCACCTACGAGCAGTACTTC
TRBJ1-4 TRBV18 NA NA CASSPPGRDNEKLFF TGTGCCAGCTCACCACCGGGACGAGATAATGAAAAACTGTTTTTT
TRBJ2-2 TRBV7-3 NA NA CASSLDGADTGELFF TGTGCCAGCAGCTTAGATGGGGCCGACACCGGGGAGCTGTTTTTT
TRBJ2-2 TRBV7-9 TRBD2 few CASSLAISSGSRTGELFF TGTGCCAGCAGCTTAGCCATCTCTAGCGGGAGTAGGACCGGGGAGCTGTTTTTT
TRBJ2-2 TRBV20-1 NA few CSARPRKYTGELFF TGCAGTGCAAGACCCAGGAAGTACACCGGGGAGCTGTTTTTT
TRBJ2-5 TRBV5-4 TRBD2 few CASSLERERAETQYF TGTGCCAGCAGCTTGGAGCGGGAGCGGGCGGAGACCCAGTACTTC
TRBJ2-7 TRBV20-1 TRBD1 NA CSATIDTGASEQYF TGCAGTGCTACCATTGACACAGGGGCATCCGAGCAGTACTTC
TRBJ1-1 TRBV9 TRBD1 NA CASSALGTGGLAFF TGTGCCAGCAGCGCCCTGGGGACAGGGGGATTGGCTTTCTTT
TRBJ1-1 TRBV6-5 NA NA CTSSYSTANTEAFF TGTACCAGCAGTTACTCGACGGCGAACACTGAAGCTTTCTTT
TRBJ1-2 TRBV6-1 NA many CASSGVIAGYTF TGTGCCAGCAGTGGCGTGATTGCTGGCTACACCTTC
TRBJ2-7 TRBV7-2 NA few CASSLDKAIKYEQYF TGTGCCAGCAGCTTAGATAAGGCCATCAAGTACGAGCAGTACTTC
TRBJ1-2 TRBV9 TRBD1 NA CASSVGPSGQGYGYTF TGTGCCAGCAGCGTAGGTCCCTCAGGACAGGGCTATGGCTACACCTTC
TRBJ2-5 TRBV10-3 TRBD2 NA CAISPTSGSGKTQYF TGTGCCATCAGCCCGACTAGCGGGAGTGGGAAGACCCAGTACTTC
TRBJ1-2 TRBV12-3/TRBV12-4 NA many CASSLGDRPNYGYTF TGTGCCAGCAGCTTGGGAGACCGGCCCAACTATGGCTACACCTTC
TRBJ2-2 TRBV15 TRBD1 many CATSSPGQGLGNTGELFF TGTGCCACCAGCAGCCCGGGACAGGGGCTGGGGAACACCGGGGAGCTGTTTTTT
TRBJ2-1 TRBV19 TRBD2 NA CACTASGRLSNEQFF TGTGCCTGTACCGCTAGCGGGAGGCTGTCCAATGAGCAGTTCTTC
TRBJ2-4 TRBV29-1 NA NA CSGGLSGDIQYF TGCAGCGGGGGACTTTCGGGAGACATTCAGTACTTC
TRBJ2-2 TRBV6-5 NA many CASSFRVSGTGELFF TGTGCCAGCAGTTTTCGAGTGAGTGGCACCGGGGAGCTGTTTTTT
TRBJ2-7 TRBV29-1 NA NA CSVQVGFYEQYF TGCAGCGTTCAGGTGGGCTTCTACGAGCAGTACTTC
TRBJ2-5 TRBV6-1 NA few CASSELVVTSFLKTQYF TGTGCCAGCAGTGAATTGGTCGTAACTAGCTTTTTAAAGACCCAGTACTTC
TRBJ2-5 TRBV15 NA few CATSSRYQETQYF TGTGCCACCAGCAGCAGATACCAAGAGACCCAGTACTTC
TRBJ1-1 TRBV28 NA NA CASRLRRGMNTEAFF TGTGCCAGCAGGCTCAGAAGGGGCATGAACACTGAAGCTTTCTTT
TRBJ1-1 TRBV28 TRBD1 NA CASSLLSGQMNTEAFF TGTGCCAGCAGTTTATTATCGGGACAGATGAACACTGAAGCTTTCTTT
TRBJ2-5 TRBV6-1 NA few CASSYTAQETQYF TGTGCCAGCAGCTATACAGCACAAGAGACCCAGTACTTC
TRBJ2-7 TRBV20-1 NA few CSASPGTTIYEQYF TGCAGTGCTAGCCCAGGGACAACGATCTACGAGCAGTACTTC
TRBJ2-7 TRBV28 NA many CASSSPTFRPDEQYF TGTGCCAGCAGTTCCCCCACGTTCCGGCCGGATGAGCAGTACTTC
TRBJ1-1 TRBV29-1 NA few CSVDFRQRNTEAFF TGCAGCGTTGACTTCCGTCAGCGAAACACTGAAGCTTTCTTT
TRBJ1-1 TRBV18 NA NA CASSPWAGDQAFF TGTGCCAGCTCACCCTGGGCAGGAGATCAAGCTTTCTTT
TRBJ2-5 TRBV4-3 TRBD1 few CASSQDPIADREQYF TGCGCCAGCAGCCAAGATCCCATAGCGGACAGGGAACAGTACTTC
TRBJ1-2 TRBV27 NA few CASSYFAGYGYTF TGTGCCAGCAGTTACTTCGCCGGCTATGGCTACACCTTC
TRBJ1-2 TRBV7-2 NA once CASREWGVSLGTNYGYTF TGTGCCAGCAGGGAGTGGGGGGTTTCACTTGGGACTAACTATGGCTACACCTTC
TRBJ2-7 TRBV10-2 TRBD2 few CASSVPGLASYEQYF TGCGCCAGCAGTGTCCCGGGACTAGCTTCTTACGAGCAGTACTTC
TRBJ1-1 TRBV25-1 TRBD1 NA CASKRQGTEAFF TGTGCCAGCAAGAGACAGGGGACTGAAGCTTTCTTT
TRBJ2-5 TRBV25-1 TRBD1 few CASSEVGGSETQYF TGTGCCAGCAGTGAAGTAGGGGGCTCAGAGACCCAGTACTTC
TRBJ2-7 TRBV10-3 NA few CAISEEFLSYEQYF TGTGCCATCAGTGAGGAGTTTCTCTCCTACGAGCAGTACTTC
TRBJ1-1 TRBV7-9 NA NA CASSLGIGMGTTEAFF TGTGCCAGCAGCTTAGGTATAGGCATGGGGACCACTGAAGCTTTCTTT
TRBJ1-5 TRBV20-1 NA few CATGIESNQPQHF TGCGCTACGGGGATTGAAAGCAATCAGCCCCAGCATTTT
TRBJ2-5 TRBV11-2 TRBD1 many CASSLRATGLETQYF TGTGCCAGCAGCTTACGGGCGACAGGGTTGGAGACCCAGTACTTC
TRBJ1-4 TRBV6-5 NA NA CASSYRAGSEELFF TGTGCCAGCAGTTACAGGGCAGGGAGTGAAGAACTGTTTTTT
TRBJ1-5 TRBV6-1 NA many CASSEALGTNNQPQHF TGTGCCAGCAGTGAAGCGCTTGGGACAAATAATCAGCCCCAGCATTTT
TRBJ1-5 TRBV7-2 NA NA CASSLAGTAYSNQPQHF TGTGCCAGCAGCTTAGCAGGGACGGCCTATAGCAATCAGCCCCAGCATTTT
TRBJ1-2 TRBV29-1 NA NA CSVDPGLSGYTF TGCAGCGTTGATCCAGGACTTAGTGGCTACACCTTC
TRBJ2-7 TRBV28 NA NA CTSSPGPYEQYF TGTACCAGCAGTCCGGGCCCCTACGAGCAGTACTTC
TRBJ1-1 TRBV20-1 NA many CSAPIAGGEAFF TGCAGTGCTCCTATAGCCGGGGGTGAAGCTTTCTTT
TRBJ2-5 TRBV28 TRBD1 many CASSLTGTGGIETQYF TGTGCCAGCAGTTTAACCGGGACAGGGGGAATAGAGACCCAGTACTTC
TRBJ2-7 TRBV4-1 TRBD1 NA CASSQQDRGYEQYF TGCGCCAGCAGCCAACAGGACAGGGGCTACGAGCAGTACTTC
TRBJ2-7 TRBV6-1 TRBD1 NA CASQEEGTGTYEQYF TGTGCCAGCCAGGAGGAGGGGACAGGGACCTACGAGCAGTACTTC
TRBJ1-2 TRBV15 NA few CATSRDRGYYGYTF TGTGCCACCAGCAGAGATCGGGGCTACTATGGCTACACCTTC
TRBJ2-7 TRBV12-3/TRBV12-4 NA NA CASSFGLDERYF TGTGCCAGCAGTTTTGGTCTGGACGAGCGGTACTTC
TRBJ2-3 TRBV12-3/TRBV12-4 NA once CASSFRDGTDTQYF TGTGCCAGCAGTTTTAGGGATGGTACAGATACGCAGTATTTT
TRBJ1-3 TRBV7-2 NA few CASSGRAGNTIYF TGTGCCAGCAGCGGACGAGCTGGAAACACCATATATTTT
TRBJ2-2 TRBV28 NA NA CASSLVTIVGGELFF TGTGCCAGCAGTTTAGTAACCATCGTTGGGGGGGAGCTGTTTTTT
TRBJ2-7 TRBV20-1 NA NA CSAQTPSGGSYEQYF TGCAGTGCTCAAACCCCCAGCGGAGGCTCCTACGAGCAGTACTTC
TRBJ1-1 TRBV15 NA few CATSFFGTEAFF TGTGCCACCAGCTTTTTTGGGACTGAAGCTTTCTTT
TRBJ2-2 TRBV5-1 TRBD2 few CASSLSGTSNTGELFF TGCGCCAGCAGCTTGTCAGGGACTAGCAACACCGGGGAGCTGTTTTTT